Given below is one T cell receptor (beta chain) in context. Its antigen is not known. TCRdb reprocessed the 5' RACE reads with MiXCR, giving one entry per CDR3 protein. The profile shows more than 300,000 distinct CDR3 sequences, 3.5% to 4.5% of them singletons. This specimen comes from a study of T cells after yellow fever vaccination. Points from the study as a whole: Booster samples showed a return of most primary-vaccination clones (under 98% CD4, 80% to 90% CD8). The study found a weaker secondary response that peaked faster, day 5 versus 15. Highly abundant clonotypes carried over from the bulk population could end up in FACS-sorted repertoires as contaminants.

The CDR3 has 15 amino acids. Germline trimming cut 0 bases from V and 6 bases from J; bases unmatched to any gene: 4. Germline V lookup: CDR1 SGHRS, CDR2 YFSETQ. The chain carries TRBV5-1 and TRBJ2-7; 12 bases fit TRBD1. The sequences come from PBMCs, collected 15 days after the yellow fever booster vaccination. The source is a man aged 18 to 30 who received the YFV17D yellow fever vaccine. This chain's CDR3 is CASSLGGDRGREQYF. CDR3 nucleotides: TGCGCCAGCAGCTTGGGGGGGGACAGGGGGCGCGAGCAGTACTTC.